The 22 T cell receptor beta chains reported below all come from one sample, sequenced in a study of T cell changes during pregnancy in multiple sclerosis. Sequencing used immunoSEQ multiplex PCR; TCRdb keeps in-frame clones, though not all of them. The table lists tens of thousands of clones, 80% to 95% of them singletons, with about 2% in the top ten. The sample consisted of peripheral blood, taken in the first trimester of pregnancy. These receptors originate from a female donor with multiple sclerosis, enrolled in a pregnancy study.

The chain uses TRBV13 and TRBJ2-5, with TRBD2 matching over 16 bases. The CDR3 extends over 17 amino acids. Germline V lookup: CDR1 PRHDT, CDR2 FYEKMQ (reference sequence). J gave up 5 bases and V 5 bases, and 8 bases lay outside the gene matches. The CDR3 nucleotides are TGTGCCAGCAGCGACGGGACTAGCGGGAGGGCCCCGGAGACCCAGTACTTC. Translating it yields CASSDGTSGRAPETQYF.

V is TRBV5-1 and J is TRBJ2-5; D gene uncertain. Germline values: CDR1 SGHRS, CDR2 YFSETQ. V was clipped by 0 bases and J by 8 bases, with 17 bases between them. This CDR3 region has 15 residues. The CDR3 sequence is CASSLDQAQRYTQYF. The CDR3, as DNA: TGCGCCAGCAGCTTGGATCAGGCTCAACGGTATACCCAGTACTTC. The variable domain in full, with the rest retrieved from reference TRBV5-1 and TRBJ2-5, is KAGVTQTPRYLIKTRGQQVTLSCSPISGHRSVSWYQQTPGQGLQFLFEYFSETQRNKGNFPGRFSGRQFSNSRSEMNVSTLELGDSALYLCASSLDQAQRYTQYFGPGTRLLVL.

CDR3 DNA sequence: TGTGCCAGTAGTATAGCGACTAGCGGGCTCACCGGGGAGCTGTTTTTT. Translated, it gives CASSIATSGLTGELFF. The genes are TRBV19 and TRBJ2-2; TRBD2 agrees at 10 bases. The CDR3 length is 16 residues. The germline V gene encodes CDR1 LNHDA and CDR2 SQIVND (reference sequence). V shed 1 base and J 4 bases; nucleotides not matched to a gene: 3. Variable domain in full (rest from reference TRBV19 and TRBJ2-2): DGGITQSPKYLFRKEGQNVTLSCEQNLNHDAMYWYRQDPGQGLRLIYYSQIVNDFQKGDIAEGYSVSREKKESFPLTVTSAQKNPTAFYLCASSIATSGLTGELFFGEGSRLTVL.

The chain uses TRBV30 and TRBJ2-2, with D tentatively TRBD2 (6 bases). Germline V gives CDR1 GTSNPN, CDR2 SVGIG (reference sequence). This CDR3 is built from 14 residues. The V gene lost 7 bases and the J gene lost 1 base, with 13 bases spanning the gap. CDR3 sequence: CAYRRGGNTGELFF. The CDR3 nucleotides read TGTGCCTATAGAAGGGGAGGGAACACCGGGGAGCTGTTTTTT.

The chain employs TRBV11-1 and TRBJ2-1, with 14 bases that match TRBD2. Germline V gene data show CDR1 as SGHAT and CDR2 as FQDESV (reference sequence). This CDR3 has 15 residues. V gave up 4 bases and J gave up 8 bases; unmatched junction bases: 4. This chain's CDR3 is CASSSGTSGRDEQFF. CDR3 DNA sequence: TGTGCCAGCAGCTCCGGGACTAGCGGGAGAGATGAGCAGTTCTTC. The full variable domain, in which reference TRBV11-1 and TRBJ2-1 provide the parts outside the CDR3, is EAEVAQSPRYKITEKSQAVAFWCDPISGHATLYWYRQILGQGPELLVQFQDESVVDDSQLPKDRFSAERLKGVDSTLKIQPAELGDSAMYLCASSSGTSGRDEQFFGPGTRLTVL.

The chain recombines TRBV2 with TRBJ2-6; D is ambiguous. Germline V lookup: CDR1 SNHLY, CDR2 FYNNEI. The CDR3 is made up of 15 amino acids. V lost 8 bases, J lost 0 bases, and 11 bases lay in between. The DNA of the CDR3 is TGTGCCAGCGGTGTGCTACCCTCTGGGGCCAACGTCCTGACTTTC. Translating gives CASGVLPSGANVLTF. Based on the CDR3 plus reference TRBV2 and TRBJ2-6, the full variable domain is EPEVTQTPSHQVTQMGQEVILRCVPISNHLYFYWYRQILGQKVEFLVSFYNNEISEKSEIFDDQFSVERPDGSNFTLKIRSTKLEDSAMYFCASGVLPSGANVLTFGAGSRLTVL.

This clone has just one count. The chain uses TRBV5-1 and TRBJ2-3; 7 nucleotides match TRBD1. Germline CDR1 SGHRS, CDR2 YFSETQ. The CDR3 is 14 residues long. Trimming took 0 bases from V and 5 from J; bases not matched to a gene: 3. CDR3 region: CASSLGQGVDTQYF. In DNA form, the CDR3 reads TGCGCCAGCAGCTTGGGGCAGGGGGTAGATACGCAGTATTTT. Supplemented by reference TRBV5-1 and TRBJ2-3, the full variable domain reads KAGVTQTPRYLIKTRGQQVTLSCSPISGHRSVSWYQQTPGQGLQFLFEYFSETQRNKGNFPGRFSGRQFSNSRSEMNVSTLELGDSALYLCASSLGQGVDTQYFGPGTRLTVL.

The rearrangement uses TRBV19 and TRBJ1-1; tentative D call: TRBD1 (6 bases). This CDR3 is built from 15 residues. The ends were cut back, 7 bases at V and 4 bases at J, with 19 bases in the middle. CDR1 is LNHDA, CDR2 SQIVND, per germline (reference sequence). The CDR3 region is CASNQNGQPVTEAFF. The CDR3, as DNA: TGTGCCAGTAACCAAAACGGACAGCCTGTCACTGAAGCTTTCTTT.

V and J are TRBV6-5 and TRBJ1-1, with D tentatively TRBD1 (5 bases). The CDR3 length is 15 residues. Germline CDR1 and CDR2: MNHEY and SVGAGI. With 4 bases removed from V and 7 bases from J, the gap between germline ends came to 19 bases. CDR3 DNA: TGTGCCAGCAGTTTAGGCTCACACGGGGGGGTTGAAGCTTTCTTT. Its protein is CASSLGSHGGVEAFF.

CDR3 sequence: CASSITTTGRETQYF. The CDR3 nucleotides read TGTGCCAGTAGTATAACGACGACAGGGAGAGAGACCCAGTACTTC. The chain joins TRBV19 to TRBJ2-5; TRBD1 matches at 7 bases. CDR3 length: 15 amino acids. Looked up from germline, CDR1 is LNHDA and CDR2 is SQIVND (reference sequence). Trimming took 2 bases from V and 4 from J; bases not matched to a gene: 7.

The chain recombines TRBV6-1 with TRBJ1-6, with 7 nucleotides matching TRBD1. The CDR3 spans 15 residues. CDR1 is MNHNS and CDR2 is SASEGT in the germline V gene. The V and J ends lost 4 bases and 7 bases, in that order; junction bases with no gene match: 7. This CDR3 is CASSARQGANSPLHF. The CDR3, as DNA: TGTGCCAGCAGTGCCCGACAGGGAGCAAATTCACCCCTCCACTTT.

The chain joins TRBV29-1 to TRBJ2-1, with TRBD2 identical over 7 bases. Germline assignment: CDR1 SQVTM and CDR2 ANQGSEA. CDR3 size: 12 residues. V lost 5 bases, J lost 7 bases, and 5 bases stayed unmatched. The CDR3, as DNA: TGCAGCGTTTTCGGGAGGAGGAATGAGCAGTTCTTC. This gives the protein CSVFGRRNEQFF.

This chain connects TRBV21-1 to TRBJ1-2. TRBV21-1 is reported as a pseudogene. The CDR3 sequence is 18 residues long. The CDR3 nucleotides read TGTGCCAGCAGCAAAGAGGTCGTTGGAGGGTATAGGGGCTATGGCTACACCTTC. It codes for CASSKEVVGGYRGYGYTF.

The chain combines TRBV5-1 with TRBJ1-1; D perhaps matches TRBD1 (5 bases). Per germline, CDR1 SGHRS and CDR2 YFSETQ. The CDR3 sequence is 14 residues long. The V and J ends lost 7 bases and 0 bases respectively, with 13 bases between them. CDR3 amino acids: CASFPGVMNTEAFF. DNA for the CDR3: TGCGCCAGCTTCCCGGGGGTGATGAACACTGAAGCTTTCTTT.

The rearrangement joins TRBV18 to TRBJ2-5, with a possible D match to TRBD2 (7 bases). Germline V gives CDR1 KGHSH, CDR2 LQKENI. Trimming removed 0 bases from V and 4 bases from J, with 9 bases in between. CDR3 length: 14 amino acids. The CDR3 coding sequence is TGTGCCAGCTCACCACCGGGGGGGCTAGAGACCCAGTACTTC. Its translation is CASSPPGGLETQYF.

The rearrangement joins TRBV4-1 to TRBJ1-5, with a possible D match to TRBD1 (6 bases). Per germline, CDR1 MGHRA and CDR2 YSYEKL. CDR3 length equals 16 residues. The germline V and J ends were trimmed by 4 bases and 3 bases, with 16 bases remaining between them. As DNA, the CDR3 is TGCGCCAGCAGCCTAACCTTACAGGGCCTCAATCAGCCCCAGCATTTT. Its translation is CASSLTLQGLNQPQHF.

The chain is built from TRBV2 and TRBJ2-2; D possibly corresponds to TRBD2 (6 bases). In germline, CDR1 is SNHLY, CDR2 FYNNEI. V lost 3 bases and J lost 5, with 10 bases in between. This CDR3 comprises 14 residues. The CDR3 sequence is CASSEMRETGELFF. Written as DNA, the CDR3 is TGTGCCAGCAGTGAGATGCGGGAAACCGGGGAGCTGTTTTTT.

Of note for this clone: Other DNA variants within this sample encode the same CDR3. The CDR3 sequence: CSASSYEQYF. For the CDR3, the DNA is TGCAGTGCTAGTAGCTACGAGCAGTACTTC. The rearrangement joins TRBV20-1 to TRBJ2-7; D ambiguous. Looked up from germline, CDR1 is DFQATT and CDR2 is SNEGSKA (reference sequence). The CDR3 consists of 10 residues. Trimming took 3 bases from V and 3 from J, leaving 3 bases between them.

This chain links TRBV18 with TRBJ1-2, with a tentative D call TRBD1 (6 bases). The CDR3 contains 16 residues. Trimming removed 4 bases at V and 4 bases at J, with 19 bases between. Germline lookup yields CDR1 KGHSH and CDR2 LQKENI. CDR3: CASSRDRSGTSYGYTF. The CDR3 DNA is TGTGCCAGCTCACGGGACCGTTCCGGGACAAGCTATGGCTACACCTTC.

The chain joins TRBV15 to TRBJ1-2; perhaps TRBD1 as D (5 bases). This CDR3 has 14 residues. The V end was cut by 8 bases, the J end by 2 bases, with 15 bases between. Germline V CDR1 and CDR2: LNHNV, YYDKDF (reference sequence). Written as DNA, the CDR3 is TGTGCCACCTTGAGGGTCGGGGGGAACTATGGCTACACCTTC. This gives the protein CATLRVGGNYGYTF.

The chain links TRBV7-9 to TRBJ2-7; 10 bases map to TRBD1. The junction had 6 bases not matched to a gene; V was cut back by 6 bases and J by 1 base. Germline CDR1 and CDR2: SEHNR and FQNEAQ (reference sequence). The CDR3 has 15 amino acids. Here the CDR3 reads CASSDRDRGSYEQYF. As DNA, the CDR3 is TGTGCCAGCAGTGACCGGGACAGGGGTTCCTACGAGCAGTACTTC.

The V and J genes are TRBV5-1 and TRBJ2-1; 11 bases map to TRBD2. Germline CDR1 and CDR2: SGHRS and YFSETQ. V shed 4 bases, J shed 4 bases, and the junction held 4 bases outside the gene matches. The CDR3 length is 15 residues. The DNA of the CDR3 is TGCGCCAGCAGCCGTAGCGGGGGGGCGTACAATGAGCAGTTCTTC. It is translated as CASSRSGGAYNEQFF. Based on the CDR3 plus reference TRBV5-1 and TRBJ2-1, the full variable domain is KAGVTQTPRYLIKTRGQQVTLSCSPISGHRSVSWYQQTPGQGLQFLFEYFSETQRNKGNFPGRFSGRQFSNSRSEMNVSTLELGDSALYLCASSRSGGAYNEQFFGPGTRLTVL.